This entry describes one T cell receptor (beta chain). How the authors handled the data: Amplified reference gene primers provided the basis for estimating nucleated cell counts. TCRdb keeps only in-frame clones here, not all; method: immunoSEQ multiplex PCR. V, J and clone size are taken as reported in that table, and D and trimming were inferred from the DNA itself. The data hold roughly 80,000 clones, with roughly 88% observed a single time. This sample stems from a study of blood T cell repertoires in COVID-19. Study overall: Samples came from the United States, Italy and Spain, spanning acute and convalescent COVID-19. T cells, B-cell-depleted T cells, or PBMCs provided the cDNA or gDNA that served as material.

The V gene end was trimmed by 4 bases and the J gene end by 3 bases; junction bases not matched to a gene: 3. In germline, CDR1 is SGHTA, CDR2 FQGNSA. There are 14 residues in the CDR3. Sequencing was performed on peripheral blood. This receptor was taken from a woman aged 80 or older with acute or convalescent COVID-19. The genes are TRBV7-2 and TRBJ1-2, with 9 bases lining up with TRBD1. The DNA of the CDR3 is TGTGCCAGCAGCTCACAGGGGGCTTACTATGGCTACACCTTC. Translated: CASSSQGAYYGYTF. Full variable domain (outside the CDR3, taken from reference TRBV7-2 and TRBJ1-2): GAGVSQSPSNKVTEKGKDVELRCDPISGHTALYWYRQSLGQGLEFLIYFQGNSAPDKSGLPSDRFSAERTGGSVSTLTIQRTQQEDSAVYLCASSSQGAYYGYTFGSGTRLTVV.